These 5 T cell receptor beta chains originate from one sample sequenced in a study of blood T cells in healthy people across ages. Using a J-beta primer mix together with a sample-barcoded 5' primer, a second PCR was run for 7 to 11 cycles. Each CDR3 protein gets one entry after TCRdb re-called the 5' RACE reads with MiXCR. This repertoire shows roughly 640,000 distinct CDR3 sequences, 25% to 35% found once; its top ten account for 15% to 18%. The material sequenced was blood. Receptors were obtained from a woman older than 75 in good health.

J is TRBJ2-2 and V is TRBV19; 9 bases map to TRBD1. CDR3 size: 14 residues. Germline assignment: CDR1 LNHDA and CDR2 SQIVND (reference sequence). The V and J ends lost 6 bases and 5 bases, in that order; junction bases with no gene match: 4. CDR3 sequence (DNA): TGTGCCAGTAGGGACAGGGGAGGGACCGGGGAGCTGTTTTTT. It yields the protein CASRDRGGTGELFF.

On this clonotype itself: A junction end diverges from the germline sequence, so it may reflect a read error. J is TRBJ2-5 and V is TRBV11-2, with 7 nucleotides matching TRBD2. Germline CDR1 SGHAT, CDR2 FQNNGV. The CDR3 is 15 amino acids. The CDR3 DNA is TGTGCCGGCAGCTTCGGGGGAGGGTTTGGAGAGACCCAGTACTTC. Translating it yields CAGSFGGGFGETQYF.

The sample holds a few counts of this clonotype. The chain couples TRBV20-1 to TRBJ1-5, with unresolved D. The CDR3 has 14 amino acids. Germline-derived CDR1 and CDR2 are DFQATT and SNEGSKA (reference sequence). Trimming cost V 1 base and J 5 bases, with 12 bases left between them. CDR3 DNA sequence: TGCAGTGCTAGAGGGGCCTGGGATTATCAGCCCCAGCATTTT. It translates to CSARGAWDYQPQHF.

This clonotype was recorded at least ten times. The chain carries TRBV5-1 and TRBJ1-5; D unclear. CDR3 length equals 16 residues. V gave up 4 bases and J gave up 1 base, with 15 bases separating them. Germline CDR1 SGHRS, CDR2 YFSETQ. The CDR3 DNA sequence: TGCGCCAGCAGCCTCCTCCCAGGAGCGAGCAATCAGCCCCAGCATTTT. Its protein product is CASSLLPGASNQPQHF.

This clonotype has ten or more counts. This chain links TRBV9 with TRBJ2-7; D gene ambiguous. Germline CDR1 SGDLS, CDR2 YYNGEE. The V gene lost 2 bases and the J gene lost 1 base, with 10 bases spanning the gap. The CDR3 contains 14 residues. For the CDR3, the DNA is TGTGCCAGCAGCGTTGACTTGGGTTCCTACGAGCAGTACTTC. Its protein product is CASSVDLGSYEQYF. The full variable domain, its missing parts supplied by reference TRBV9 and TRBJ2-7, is DSGVTQTPKHLITATGQRVTLRCSPRSGDLSVYWYQQSLDQGLQFLIQYYNGEERAKGNILERFSAQQFPDLHSELNLSSLELGDSALYFCASSVDLGSYEQYFGPGTRLTVT.